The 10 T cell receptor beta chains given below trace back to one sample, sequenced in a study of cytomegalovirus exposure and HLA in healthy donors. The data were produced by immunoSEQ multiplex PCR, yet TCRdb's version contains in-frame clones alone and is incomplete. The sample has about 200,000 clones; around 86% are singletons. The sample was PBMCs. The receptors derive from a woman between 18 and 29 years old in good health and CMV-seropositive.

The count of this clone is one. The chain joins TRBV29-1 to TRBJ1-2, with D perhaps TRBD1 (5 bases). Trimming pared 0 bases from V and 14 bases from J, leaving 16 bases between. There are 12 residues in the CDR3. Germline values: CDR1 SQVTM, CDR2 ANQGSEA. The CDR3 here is CSVEETRGAGTF. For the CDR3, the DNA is TGCAGCGTTGAAGAAACGCGGGGCGCTGGGACCTTC.

The DNA of the CDR3 is TGTGCCAGCAGTGGCCAGGGGGGCTACACCTTC. The encoded protein is CASSGQGGYTF. This chain joins TRBV25-1 and TRBJ1-2; TRBD1 might be the D (6 bases). CDR1 MGHDK and CDR2 SYGVNS come from the germline V gene. V was clipped by 4 bases and J by 8 bases, with 8 bases between them. This CDR3 has 11 amino acids.

CDR3 nucleotides: TGTGCCAGCAGCCGGGGATGGGGCTCCTACAATGAGCAGTTCTTC. Residues: CASSRGWGSYNEQFF. The V gene is TRBV7-9, the J gene TRBJ2-1; tentatively, D is TRBD2 (5 bases). The CDR3 is 15 amino acids. V dropped 5 bases and J dropped 0 bases, with 11 bases sitting between them. Germline CDR1 reads SEHNR; CDR2 reads FQNEAQ (reference sequence).

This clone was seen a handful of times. The CDR3 loop reads CASRKDRGSHGYTF. The CDR3 DNA is TGTGCCAGCAGGAAAGACAGGGGTTCCCATGGCTACACCTTC. The gene calls are TRBV7-3 and TRBJ1-2, with TRBD1 matching over 8 bases. The CDR3 contains 14 residues. J lost 6 bases, V lost 6 bases, and 9 bases had no gene match. The germline CDR1 and CDR2 sequences are SGHTA and FQGTGA.

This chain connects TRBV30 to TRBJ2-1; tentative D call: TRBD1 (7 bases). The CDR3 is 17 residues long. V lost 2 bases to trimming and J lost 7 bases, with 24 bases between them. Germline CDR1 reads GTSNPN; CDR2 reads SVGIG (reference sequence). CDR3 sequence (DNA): TGTGCCTGGAGTCCCCAGGGGGTGGGATGGGGGGCAAATGAGCAGTTCTTC. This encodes CAWSPQGVGWGANEQFF.

In nucleotides, the CDR3 is TGTGCCAGCAGCCTTCCTCCGGGACTGAGCTCTGGGGCCAACGTCCTGACTTTC. Translating gives CASSLPPGLSSGANVLTF. The chain uses TRBV7-8 and TRBJ2-6, with a possible D match to TRBD2 (6 bases). Germline CDR1 is SGHVS and CDR2 is FQNEAQ. The CDR3 runs to 18 residues. The ends were cut back, 5 bases at V and 0 bases at J, with 17 bases in the middle.

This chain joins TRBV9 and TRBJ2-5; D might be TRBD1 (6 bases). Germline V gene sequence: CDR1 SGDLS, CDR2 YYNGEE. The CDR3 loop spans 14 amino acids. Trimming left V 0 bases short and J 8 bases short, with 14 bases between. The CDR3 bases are TGTGCCAGCAGCGTAGAATACAGGGATGGTACCCAGTACTTC. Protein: CASSVEYRDGTQYF. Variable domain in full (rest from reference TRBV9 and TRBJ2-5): DSGVTQTPKHLITATGQRVTLRCSPRSGDLSVYWYQQSLDQGLQFLIQYYNGEERAKGNILERFSAQQFPDLHSELNLSSLELGDSALYFCASSVEYRDGTQYFGPGTRLLVL.

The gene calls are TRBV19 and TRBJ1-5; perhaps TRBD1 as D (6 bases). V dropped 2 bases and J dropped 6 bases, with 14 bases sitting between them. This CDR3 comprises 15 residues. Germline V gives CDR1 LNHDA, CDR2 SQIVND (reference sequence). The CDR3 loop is CASSISGATFQPQHF. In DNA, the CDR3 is TGTGCCAGTAGTATATCAGGGGCAACGTTTCAGCCCCAGCATTTT.

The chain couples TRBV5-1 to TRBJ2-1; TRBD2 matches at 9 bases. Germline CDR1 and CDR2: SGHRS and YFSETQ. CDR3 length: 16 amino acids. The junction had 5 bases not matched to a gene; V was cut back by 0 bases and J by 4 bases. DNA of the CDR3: TGCGCCAGCAGCTTGGCCGCTAGCGGGGAGTACAATGAGCAGTTCTTC. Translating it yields CASSLAASGEYNEQFF.

Here the CDR3 reads CASSTTSGEIQETQYF. The CDR3, as DNA: TGTGCCAGCAGCACTACTAGCGGGGAAATCCAAGAGACCCAGTACTTC. The chain is built from TRBV28 and TRBJ2-5; 10 positions match TRBD2. This CDR3 comprises 16 residues. V shed 6 bases and J 1 base; nucleotides not matched to a gene: 8. From germline, CDR1 is MDHEN and CDR2 SYDVKM.